The rows below give T cell receptor beta chains drawn from one sample of a study of cytomegalovirus exposure and HLA in healthy donors. Sequenced by immunoSEQ multiplex PCR; TCRdb stores in-frame clones only, minus some. Found here are 150,000 to 200,000 clones, nearly 80% of them singletons; the top ten hold roughly 6%. The sample was PBMCs. The receptors were sampled from a man between 35 and 55 years old in good health and CMV-seropositive. Each CDR3 is given with its conserved first and last residue. A D gene is named only where the DNA matches it firmly. Not every row has a clone size; where given, it reads once, few, many or a size class.

TRBV28,.,TRBJ2-4,.,TGTGCCAGCAGCCTCGGTGGAGCCAAAAACATTCAGTACTTC,CASSLGGAKNIQYF
TRBV4-1,few,TRBJ1-1,.,TGCGCCAGCAGCGTACCAGGGAAGGGGACTGAAGCTTTCTTT,CASSVPGKGTEAFF
TRBV19,.,TRBJ1-2,.,TGTGCCAGTACCCCGGGGCAGGGAGGCGGCTACACCTTC,CASTPGQGGGYTF
TRBV4-2,.,TRBJ1-6,.,TGTGCCAGCAGCCAAGAAGACACCGGGACAAGTTATTCACCCCTCCACTTT,CASSQEDTGTSYSPLHF
TRBV2,.,TRBJ2-7,.,TGTGCCAGCAGTGTAGCCGTCTACGAGCAGTACTTC,CASSVAVYEQYF
TRBV5-1,.,TRBJ2-7,TRBD2,TGCGCCAGCAGCTTGGTGGTTGCGGGAGATGACGAGCAGTACTTC,CASSLVVAGDDEQYF
TRBV9,.,TRBJ2-7,.,TGTGCCAGCAGCGTAGGACAGGCCATAACCTACGAGCAGTACTTC,CASSVGQAITYEQYF
TRBV11-1,.,TRBJ2-2,.,TGTGCCAGCAGCCAGGAGGGATCCGGGGAGCTGTTTTTT,CASSQEGSGELFF
TRBV29-1,once,TRBJ2-7,.,TGCAGCGTTGGGGCAGGCTACGAGCAGTACTTC,CSVGAGYEQYF
TRBV12-5,.,TRBJ2-1,.,TGTGCTAGTGGGACGACAGGATCCTTACAGTTCTTC,CASGTTGSLQFF
TRBV11-2,.,TRBJ1-1,.,TGTGCCAGCAGTTCTCAGATGAACACTGAAGCTTTCTTT,CASSSQMNTEAFF
TRBV25-1,.,TRBJ2-1,TRBD2,TGTGCCAGAAGGACTAGCGGGAGGCCCGACGATATAAATGAGCAGTTCTTC,CARRTSGRPDDINEQFF
TRBV2,.,TRBJ2-1,.,TGTGCCAGCAGTGCTAGGAGAGACAATGAGCAGTTCTTC,CASSARRDNEQFF
TRBV7-6,.,TRBJ2-3,TRBD1,TGTGCCAGCAGCTTGCGGACAGGCTTAGGGGTAGATACGCAGTATTTT,CASSLRTGLGVDTQYF
TRBV4-2,.,TRBJ2-1,TRBD2,TGTGCCAGCAGCCAAGTACCGACTAGCGGCAATGAGCAGTTCTTC,CASSQVPTSGNEQFF
TRBV27,.,TRBJ2-3,.,TGTGCCAGCAGTTTAATAGGGGAAGGACGGCGCACAGATACGCAGTATTTT,CASSLIGEGRRTDTQYF
TRBV9,.,TRBJ2-1,.,TGTGCCAGCAGCGCCACTACAGGGTTTGAGCAGTTCTTC,CASSATTGFEQFF
TRBV2,.,TRBJ2-4,TRBD1,TGTGCCATACTGGACAGGAATGATCCCAAAAACATTCAGTACTTC,CAILDRNDPKNIQYF
TRBV19,few,TRBJ1-2,.,TGTGCCAGTAGTATGGGTACACAGGGTGGCTACACCTTC,CASSMGTQGGYTF
TRBV10-3,.,TRBJ2-5,TRBD2,TGTGCCATCAGTGATGGAAGGGGACTAGCGGGTTCACAAGAGACCCAGTACTTC,CAISDGRGLAGSQETQYF
TRBV6-6,.,TRBJ2-7,.,TGTGCCAGTCAAGCGGGTGCCGGATACGAGCAGTACTTC,CASQAGAGYEQYF
TRBV9,.,TRBJ2-3,.,TGTGCCAGCAGCGTGGCGGCGGGCGAGACAGATACGCAGTATTTT,CASSVAAGETDTQYF
TRBV5-1,.,TRBJ1-4,TRBD1,TGCGCCAGCAGCTTGGGGACAGGGTTAAATGAAAAACTGTTTTTT,CASSLGTGLNEKLFF
TRBV2,.,TRBJ2-3,.,TGTGCCAGCAGCCGGGGAGCTCGCACAGATACGCAGTATTTT,CASSRGARTDTQYF
TRBV11-3,few,TRBJ2-3,.,TGTGCCAGCAACTCCTTCGGAGCAGATACGCAGTATTTT,CASNSFGADTQYF
TRBV28,.,TRBJ1-4,.,TGTGCCAGCGGCACGGGTTGGGAAAAACTGTTTTTT,CASGTGWEKLFF
TRBV4-1,few,TRBJ1-1,TRBD1,TGCGCCAGCAGCCAAGGAGGAGGGACAGTAATGAACACTGAAGCTTTCTTT,CASSQGGGTVMNTEAFF
TRBV7-3,.,TRBJ2-7,TRBD2,TGTGCCAGCAGCAAAGGACTAGCGGGTATTTACGAGCAGTACTTC,CASSKGLAGIYEQYF
TRBV29-1,.,TRBJ2-7,.,TGCAGCGTTTCCGAGGGCTACGAGCAGTACTTC,CSVSEGYEQYF
TRBV6-5,.,TRBJ2-2,.,TGTGCCAGCAGTCAGAGGGCCCGTCAGCTGTTTTTT,CASSQRARQLFF
TRBV18,.,TRBJ2-6,.,TGTGCCAGCTCACCGTCCACCAGCTCTGGGGCCAACGGCCTGACTTTC,CASSPSTSSGANGLTF
TRBV7-2,.,TRBJ1-3,.,TGTGCCAGCAGCTTAGGTATTGCGGGGATCTCCATATATTTT,CASSLGIAGISIYF
TRBV5-1,.,TRBJ2-5,TRBD2,TGCGCCAGCAGCTTGTATCTTGGGACTAGCGGGAGCCAGTACTTC,CASSLYLGTSGSQYF
TRBV5-6,.,TRBJ2-2,TRBD2,TGTGCCAGCAGCTGGAGGGTAGCGGGAGATCCAGGGGAGCTGTTTTTT,CASSWRVAGDPGELFF
TRBV6-4,.,TRBJ2-2,.,TGTGCCAGCAGTCCCAGACTAAACACCGGGGAGCTGTTTTTT,CASSPRLNTGELFF
TRBV9,.,TRBJ2-2,TRBD2,TGTGCCAGCAGCGCGGGACTAGCGGCCACCGGGGAGCTGTTTTTT,CASSAGLAATGELFF
TRBV28,.,TRBJ1-3,.,TGTGCCTCCGCGGAGGGTTCTGGAAACACCATATATTTT,CASAEGSGNTIYF
TRBV10-2,.,TRBJ1-1,TRBD1,TGCGCCAGCGCCACAGGGGTGAACACTGAAGCTTTCTTT,CASATGVNTEAFF
TRBV5-1,once,TRBJ2-1,.,TGCGCCAGCAGCCCAGGACTATTCACACTCCCTGAGCAGTTCTTC,CASSPGLFTLPEQFF
TRBV5-1,once,TRBJ2-4,TRBD2,TGTGCCAGCAGCCCCGGACTAGCAGGGGACATTCAGTACTTC,CASSPGLAGDIQYF
TRBV29-1,.,TRBJ1-5,.,TGCAGCGTTGGCGGGGGCAAGGAGCCCCAGCATTTT,CSVGGGKEPQHF
TRBV11-3,.,TRBJ2-7,.,TGTGCCACCTCCTTTACTTCCTACGAGCAGTACTTC,CATSFTSYEQYF
TRBV5-1,.,TRBJ1-2,TRBD1,TGCGCCAGCAGCTTGGAGGGGACAGGGGACTACACCTTC,CASSLEGTGDYTF
TRBV6-1,.,TRBJ1-2,.,TGTGCCAGCAGGAGAGCCGTGGGGGGGGAAGACACCTTC,CASRRAVGGEDTF
TRBV27,.,TRBJ2-2,.,TGTGCCAGCAGTTTATCGGCTAGCGTGAACACCGGGGAGCTGTTTTTT,CASSLSASVNTGELFF
TRBV7-2,.,TRBJ1-1,.,TGTGCCAGCAGCTTAGGTACAGGGCGCACTGAAGCTTTCTTT,CASSLGTGRTEAFF
TRBV2,once,TRBJ2-1,TRBD2,TGTGCCAGCAGGCTGGCGGGAGGGGGCGATGAGCAGTTCTTC,CASRLAGGGDEQFF
TRBV5-4,.,TRBJ2-3,.,TGTGCCAGCAGCCATTCACAGTATTACTCCACAGATACGCAGTATTTT,CASSHSQYYSTDTQYF
TRBV10-3,.,TRBJ2-7,.,TGTGCCATCAGTGATTCGACTAGGACCCTCTACGAGCAGTACTTC,CAISDSTRTLYEQYF
TRBV2,once,TRBJ2-1,TRBD2,TGTGCCAGCAGAAAGCGGGAGGGCCTTCGGGATGAGCAGTTCTTC,CASRKREGLRDEQFF
TRBV29-1,.,TRBJ2-3,TRBD1,TGCAGCGTTGAAGATTTGGACAGGAACACAGATACGCAGTATTTT,CSVEDLDRNTDTQYF
TRBV18,.,TRBJ2-7,.,TGTGCCAGCTCACCCGCCTCTAGTGCGGAGTGGTACTTC,CASSPASSAEWYF
TRBV19,.,TRBJ2-7,.,TGTGCCAGTAGTACCGGGATCAAACCGACATACGAGCAGTACTTC,CASSTGIKPTYEQYF
TRBV9,.,TRBJ2-7,.,TGTGCCAGCAGCATAAGGACACTCCGTCACTTC,CASSIRTLRHF
TRBV14,few,TRBJ2-7,.,TGTGCCAGCGGACGCAGGGCCTCCTACGAGCAGTACTTC,CASGRRASYEQYF
TRBV10-1,.,TRBJ1-1,TRBD1,TGCGCCAGCAGTACGGGACAGGGGATTGACGGAGCTTTCTTT,CASSTGQGIDGAFF
TRBV27,.,TRBJ2-6,.,TGTGCCAGCAGTTTAACCCCCGACAGCTCTGGGGCCAACGTCCTGACTTTC,CASSLTPDSSGANVLTF
TRBV7-2,.,TRBJ2-7,.,TGTGCCAGCAGCTTAACGGGAGTCTCGTACGAGCAGTACTTC,CASSLTGVSYEQYF